One sample yielded the 5 T cell receptor beta chains listed below, sequenced in a study of shared clonotypes between healthy human individuals. The table came from immunoSEQ multiplex PCR; TCRdb's copy has only in-frame clones and leaves some out. The profile shows millions of clones, approximately 93% of them singletons. The material sequenced was naive CD4+ T cells from PBMCs. The subset is: CD45RA+ positively selected. These receptor sequences come from a man between 18 and 29 years old in good health. Some clones in this sample may be carry-over from other donors' samples.

V gene TRBV28 combines with J gene TRBJ1-2; D gene unclear. V was clipped by 7 bases and J by 2 bases, with 11 bases between them. This CDR3 region has 13 residues. Per the germline V gene, CDR1 is MDHEN and CDR2 is SYDVKM. DNA for the CDR3: TGTGCCAGCACCATGACACCGAACTATGGCTACACCTTC. Protein: CASTMTPNYGYTF.

The chain combines TRBV6-5 with TRBJ1-2; 8 positions match TRBD1. V shed 2 bases, J shed 6 bases, and the junction held 11 bases outside the gene matches. The CDR3 totals 16 residues. Germline CDR1 reads MNHEY; CDR2 reads SVGAGI. The CDR3 here is CASSYQHGQGRNGYTF. Written as DNA, the CDR3 is TGTGCCAGCAGTTACCAACACGGACAGGGTAGGAATGGCTACACCTTC.

This sequence joins TRBV28 and TRBJ1-1; 9 bases map to TRBD1. The CDR3 has 16 amino acids. V trimming: 5 bases; J trimming: 2 bases; junction bases outside the gene matches: 9. Germline values: CDR1 MDHEN, CDR2 SYDVKM. The CDR3 nucleotides are TGTGCCAGCAGTCTTACAGGGGGCAGGATTAACACTGAAGCTTTCTTT. Its translation is CASSLTGGRINTEAFF.

J is TRBJ2-7 and V is TRBV5-4; D gene ambiguous. V was pared by 3 bases and J by 0 bases, with 7 bases between. Looked up from germline, CDR1 is SGHNT and CDR2 is YYREEE (reference sequence). The CDR3 contains 13 residues. CDR3 DNA sequence: TGTGCCAGCAGCTCGACAAGCTCCTACGAGCAGTACTTC. Encoded protein: CASSSTSSYEQYF.

This chain links TRBV5-1 with TRBJ2-7; D is uncertain. Germline-derived CDR1 and CDR2 are SGHRS and YFSETQ. The CDR3 totals 14 residues. The germline V and J ends were trimmed by 0 bases and 3 bases, with 10 bases remaining between them. This CDR3 reads CASSLGVGIYEQYF. For the CDR3, the DNA is TGCGCCAGCAGCTTGGGCGTCGGAATCTACGAGCAGTACTTC.